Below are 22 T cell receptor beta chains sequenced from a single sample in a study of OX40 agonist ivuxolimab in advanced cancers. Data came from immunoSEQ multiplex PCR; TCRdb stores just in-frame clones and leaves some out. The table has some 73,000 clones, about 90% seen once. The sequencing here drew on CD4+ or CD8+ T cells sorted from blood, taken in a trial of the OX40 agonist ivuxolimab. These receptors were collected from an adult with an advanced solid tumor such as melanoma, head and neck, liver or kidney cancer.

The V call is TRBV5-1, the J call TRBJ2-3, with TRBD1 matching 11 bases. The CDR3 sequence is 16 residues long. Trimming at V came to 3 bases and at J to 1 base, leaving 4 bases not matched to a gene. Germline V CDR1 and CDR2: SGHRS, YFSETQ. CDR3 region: CASSSGTGGGTDTQYF. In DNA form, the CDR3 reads TGCGCCAGCAGCTCCGGGACAGGGGGAGGCACAGATACGCAGTATTTT. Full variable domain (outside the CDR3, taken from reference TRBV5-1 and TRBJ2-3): KAGVTQTPRYLIKTRGQQVTLSCSPISGHRSVSWYQQTPGQGLQFLFEYFSETQRNKGNFPGRFSGRQFSNSRSEMNVSTLELGDSALYLCASSSGTGGGTDTQYFGPGTRLTVL.

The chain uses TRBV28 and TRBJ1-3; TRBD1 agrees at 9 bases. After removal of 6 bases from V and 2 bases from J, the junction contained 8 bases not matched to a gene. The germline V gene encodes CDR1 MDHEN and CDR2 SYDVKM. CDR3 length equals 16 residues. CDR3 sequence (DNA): TGTGCCAGCAGGGGCCCGGGACAGGGTACTGGAAACACCATATATTTT. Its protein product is CASRGPGQGTGNTIYF.

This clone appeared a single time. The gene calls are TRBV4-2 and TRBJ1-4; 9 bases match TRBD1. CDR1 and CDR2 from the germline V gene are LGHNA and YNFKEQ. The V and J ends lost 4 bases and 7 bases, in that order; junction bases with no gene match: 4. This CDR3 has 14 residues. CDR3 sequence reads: CASSPGTGPEKLFF. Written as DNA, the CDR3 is TGTGCCAGCAGCCCAGGGACAGGGCCTGAAAAACTGTTTTTT.

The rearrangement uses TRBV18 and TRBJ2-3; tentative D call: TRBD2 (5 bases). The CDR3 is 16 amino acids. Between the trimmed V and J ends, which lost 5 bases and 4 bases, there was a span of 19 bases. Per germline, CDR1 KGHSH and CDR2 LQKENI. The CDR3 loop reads CASSYGDWGNADTQYF. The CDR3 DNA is TGTGCCAGCTCATACGGGGATTGGGGAAACGCAGATACGCAGTATTTT. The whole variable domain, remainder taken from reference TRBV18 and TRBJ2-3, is NAGVMQNPRHLVRRRGQEARLRCSPMKGHSHVYWYRQLPEEGLKFMVYLQKENIIDESGMPKERFSAEFPKEGPSILRIQQVVRGDSAAYFCASSYGDWGNADTQYFGPGTRLTVL.

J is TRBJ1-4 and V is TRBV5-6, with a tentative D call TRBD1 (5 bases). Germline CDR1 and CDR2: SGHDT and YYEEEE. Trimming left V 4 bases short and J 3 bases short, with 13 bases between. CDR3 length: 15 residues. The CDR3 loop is CASSHRDEANEKLFF. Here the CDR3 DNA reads TGTGCCAGCAGCCACCGGGACGAGGCTAATGAAAAACTGTTTTTT.

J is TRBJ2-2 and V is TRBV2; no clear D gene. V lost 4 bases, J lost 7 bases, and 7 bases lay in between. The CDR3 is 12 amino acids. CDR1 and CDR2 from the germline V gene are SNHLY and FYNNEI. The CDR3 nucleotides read TGTGCCAGCAGTGGTGGGCACGGGGAGCTGTTTTTT. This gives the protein CASSGGHGELFF.

The CDR3 bases are TGTGCCAGCAGCTTAAGGACAGGGGGCGAATATGGCTACACCTTC. Translated: CASSLRTGGEYGYTF. The chain employs TRBV7-6 and TRBJ1-2; TRBD1 agrees at 11 bases. The length of the CDR3 is 15 residues. V lost 2 bases to trimming and J lost 5 bases; unmatched junction nucleotides: 4. CDR1 and CDR2 from the germline V gene are SGHVS and FNYEAQ.

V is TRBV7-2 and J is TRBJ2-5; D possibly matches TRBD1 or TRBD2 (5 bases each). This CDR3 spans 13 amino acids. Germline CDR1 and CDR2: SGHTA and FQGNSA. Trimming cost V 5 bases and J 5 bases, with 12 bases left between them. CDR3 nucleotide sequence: TGTGCCAGCAGCCGGGGACGTGAGGAGACCCAGTACTTC. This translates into CASSRGREETQYF.

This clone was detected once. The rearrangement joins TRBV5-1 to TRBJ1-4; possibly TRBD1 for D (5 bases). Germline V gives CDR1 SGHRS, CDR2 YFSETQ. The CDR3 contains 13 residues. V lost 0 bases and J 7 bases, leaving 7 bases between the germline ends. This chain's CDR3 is CASSLERGEKLFF. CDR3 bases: TGCGCCAGCAGCTTGGAGAGGGGTGAAAAACTGTTTTTT. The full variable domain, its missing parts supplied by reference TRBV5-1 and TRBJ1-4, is KAGVTQTPRYLIKTRGQQVTLSCSPISGHRSVSWYQQTPGQGLQFLFEYFSETQRNKGNFPGRFSGRQFSNSRSEMNVSTLELGDSALYLCASSLERGEKLFFGSGTQLSVL.

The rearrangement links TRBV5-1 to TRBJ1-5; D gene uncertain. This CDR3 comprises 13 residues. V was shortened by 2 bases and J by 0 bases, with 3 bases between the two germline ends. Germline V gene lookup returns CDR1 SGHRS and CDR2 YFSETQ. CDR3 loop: CASSFDSNQPQHF. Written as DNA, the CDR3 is TGCGCCAGCAGCTTCGATAGCAATCAGCCCCAGCATTTT. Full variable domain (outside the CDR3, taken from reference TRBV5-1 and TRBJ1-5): KAGVTQTPRYLIKTRGQQVTLSCSPISGHRSVSWYQQTPGQGLQFLFEYFSETQRNKGNFPGRFSGRQFSNSRSEMNVSTLELGDSALYLCASSFDSNQPQHFGDGTRLSIL.

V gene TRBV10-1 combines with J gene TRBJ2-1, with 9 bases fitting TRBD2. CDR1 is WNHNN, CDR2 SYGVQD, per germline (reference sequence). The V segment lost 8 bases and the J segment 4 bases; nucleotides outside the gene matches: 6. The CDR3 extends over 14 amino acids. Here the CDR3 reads CASVPSGKYNEQFF. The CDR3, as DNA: TGCGCCAGCGTTCCTAGCGGGAAGTACAATGAGCAGTTCTTC.

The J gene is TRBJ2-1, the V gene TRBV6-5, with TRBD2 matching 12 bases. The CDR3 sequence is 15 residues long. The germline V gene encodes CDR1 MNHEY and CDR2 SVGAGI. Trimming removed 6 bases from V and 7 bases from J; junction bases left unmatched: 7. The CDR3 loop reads CASRSLTSGRNEQFF. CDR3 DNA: TGTGCCAGCAGATCACTGACTAGCGGGAGAAATGAGCAGTTCTTC.

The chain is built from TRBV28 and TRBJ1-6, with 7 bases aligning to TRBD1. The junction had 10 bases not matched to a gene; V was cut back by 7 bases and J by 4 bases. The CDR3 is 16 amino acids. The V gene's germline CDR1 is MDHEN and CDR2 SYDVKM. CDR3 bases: TGTGCCAGCACCCTACCGGGACAGCGATATAATTCACCCCTCCACTTT. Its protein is CASTLPGQRYNSPLHF.

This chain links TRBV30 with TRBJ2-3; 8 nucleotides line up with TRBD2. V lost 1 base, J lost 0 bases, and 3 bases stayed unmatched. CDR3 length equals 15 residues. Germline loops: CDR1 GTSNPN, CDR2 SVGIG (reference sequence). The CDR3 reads CAWSGLAGSTDTQYF. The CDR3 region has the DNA TGTGCCTGGAGTGGATTAGCGGGAAGCACAGATACGCAGTATTTT.

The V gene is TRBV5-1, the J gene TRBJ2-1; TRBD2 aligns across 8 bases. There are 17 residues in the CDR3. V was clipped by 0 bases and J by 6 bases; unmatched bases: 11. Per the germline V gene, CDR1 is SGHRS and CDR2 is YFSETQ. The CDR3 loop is CASSLAGGGRMGNEQFF. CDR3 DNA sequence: TGCGCCAGCAGCTTGGCCGGAGGCGGGAGGATGGGCAATGAGCAGTTCTTC.

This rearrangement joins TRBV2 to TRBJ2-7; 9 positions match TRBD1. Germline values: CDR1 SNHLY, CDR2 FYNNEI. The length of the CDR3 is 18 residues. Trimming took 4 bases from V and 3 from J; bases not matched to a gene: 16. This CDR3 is CASSVPQDPGQGVYEQYF. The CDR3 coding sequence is TGTGCCAGCAGTGTACCCCAAGATCCGGGACAGGGTGTCTACGAGCAGTACTTC.

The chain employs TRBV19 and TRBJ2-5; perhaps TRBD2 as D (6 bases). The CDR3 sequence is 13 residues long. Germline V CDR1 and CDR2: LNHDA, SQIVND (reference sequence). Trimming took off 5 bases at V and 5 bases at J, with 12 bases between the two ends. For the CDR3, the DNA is TGTGCCAGTAGTCGGGACTTTGGGGAGACCCAGTACTTC. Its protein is CASSRDFGETQYF.

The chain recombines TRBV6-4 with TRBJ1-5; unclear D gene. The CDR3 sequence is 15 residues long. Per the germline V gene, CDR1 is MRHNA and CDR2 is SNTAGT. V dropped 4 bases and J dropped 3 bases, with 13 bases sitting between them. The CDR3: CASSVVSFPNQPQHF. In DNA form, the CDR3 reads TGTGCCAGCAGTGTTGTCAGTTTTCCCAATCAGCCCCAGCATTTT.

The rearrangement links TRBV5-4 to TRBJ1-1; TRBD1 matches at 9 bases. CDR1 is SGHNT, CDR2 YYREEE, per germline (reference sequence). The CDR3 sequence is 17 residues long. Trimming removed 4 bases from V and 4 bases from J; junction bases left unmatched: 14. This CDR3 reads CASSQPGTGNPSTEAFF. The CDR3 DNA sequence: TGTGCCAGCAGCCAACCAGGGACAGGGAACCCAAGCACTGAAGCTTTCTTT.

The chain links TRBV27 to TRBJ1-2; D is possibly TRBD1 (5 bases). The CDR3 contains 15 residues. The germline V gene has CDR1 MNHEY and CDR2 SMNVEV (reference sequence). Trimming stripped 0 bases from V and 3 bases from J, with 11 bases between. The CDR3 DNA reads TGTGCCAGCAGTTTATCTATGGGGCAAGACTATGGCTACACCTTC. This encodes CASSLSMGQDYGYTF.

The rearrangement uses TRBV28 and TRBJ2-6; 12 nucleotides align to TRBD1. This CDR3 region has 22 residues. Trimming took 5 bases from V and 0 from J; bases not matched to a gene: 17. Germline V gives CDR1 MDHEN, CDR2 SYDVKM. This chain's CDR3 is CASSLIVAGQGAQSSGANVLTF. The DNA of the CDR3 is TGTGCCAGCAGTCTTATCGTAGCGGGACAGGGGGCACAATCCTCTGGGGCCAACGTCCTGACTTTC.

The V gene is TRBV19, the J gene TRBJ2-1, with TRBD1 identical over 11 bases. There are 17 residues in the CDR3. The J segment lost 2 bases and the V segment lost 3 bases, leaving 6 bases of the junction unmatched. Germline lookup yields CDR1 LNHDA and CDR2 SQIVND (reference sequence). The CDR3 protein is CASSMVGTGGPYNEQFF. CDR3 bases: TGTGCCAGTAGTATGGTCGGGACAGGGGGGCCCTACAATGAGCAGTTCTTC.